Shown below are 23 T cell receptor beta chains from a single sample sequenced in a study of T cell responses to AZD1222 COVID-19 vaccine (TCRdb year 2021). The receptor library was made with the immunoSEQ multiplex PCR assay. The immuneACCESS repertoire file appears here via TCRdb, limited to in-frame rearrangements. These files lack a portion of the clones; in checked studies, under half of the deficit traces to unresolved V genes, and the cause of the others is not known. For this sample the table gives about 99,000 clones, of which 88% were detected only once. The ten largest clones capture approximately 20% of the sample. This specimen's time point label, per the study, means: baseline before first vaccination. The sequencing used peripheral blood, collected on day 0 of AZD1222 vaccination. These receptors were collected from an adult in good health.

The chain carries TRBV21-1 and TRBJ2-7; no check of the table's D call, TRBD1, against the DNA was made. TRBV21-1 is a documented pseudogene. The CDR3 sequence is 15 residues long. DNA of the CDR3: TGTGCCAGCAGCAAAGACAGAAATTACTCCTACGAGCAGTACTTC. Translating gives CASSKDRNYSYEQYF.

This chain connects TRBV6-5 to TRBJ1-2, with a possible D match to TRBD1 (5 bases). CDR3 length: 15 residues. The germline V gene has CDR1 MNHEY and CDR2 SVGAGI. V lost 4 bases, J lost 5 bases, and 17 bases lay in between. The CDR3 protein is CASSLGGAVGYGYTF. The CDR3 nucleotides read TGTGCCAGCAGTTTGGGAGGGGCGGTTGGTTATGGCTACACCTTC.

This chain joins TRBV20-1 and TRBJ2-5; D ambiguous. From germline, CDR1 is DFQATT and CDR2 SNEGSKA (reference sequence). This CDR3 comprises 10 residues. V dropped 6 bases and J dropped 4 bases, with 6 bases sitting between them. CDR3 amino acids: CSAYTETQYF. The CDR3 DNA reads TGCAGTGCGTATACAGAGACCCAGTACTTC.

This clone appeared once. Other nucleotide sequences in the sample specify the same CDR3. The chain joins TRBV12-3 or TRBV12-4 to TRBJ1-1; D remains unclear. CDR3 length: 13 amino acids. The V end was cut by 3 bases, the J end by 1 base, with 6 bases between. This CDR3 is CASSLRQNTEAFF. In nucleotides, the CDR3 is TGTGCCAGCAGTTTGCGACAGAACACTGAAGCTTTCTTT.

Here the CDR3 reads CASSGTGGVYEQFF. The CDR3 nucleotides are TGTGCCAGTTCCGGGACAGGGGGTGTGTATGAGCAGTTCTTC. The chain combines TRBV25-1 with TRBJ2-1; 11 bases match TRBD1. Trimming took 9 bases from V and 8 from J; bases not matched to a gene: 9. This CDR3 has 14 residues. Germline CDR1 MGHDK, CDR2 SYGVNS.

The genes are TRBV6-2 or TRBV6-3 and TRBJ2-3; TRBD2 aligns across 10 bases. Germline V lookup: CDR1 MNHEY, CDR2 SVGEGT. The CDR3 has 17 amino acids. V was pared by 2 bases and J by 9 bases, with 14 bases of the junction left unmatched. CDR3: CASSYRGGLAERETQYF. The CDR3 DNA reads TGTGCCAGCAGTTACCGCGGCGGACTAGCGGAAAGAGAGACGCAGTATTTT.

This chain joins TRBV20-1 and TRBJ1-5; D unclear. The CDR3 runs to 11 residues. Germline V gene data show CDR1 as DFQATT and CDR2 as SNEGSKA (reference sequence). V lost 3 bases to trimming and J lost 5 bases, with 5 bases between them. CDR3 in amino acids: CSASPYQPQHF. CDR3 coding DNA: TGCAGTGCTAGCCCCTATCAGCCCCAGCATTTT.

The chain employs TRBV13 and TRBJ1-2, with D perhaps matching TRBD1 (5 bases). Germline CDR1 and CDR2: PRHDT and FYEKMQ (reference sequence). V was clipped by 9 bases and J by 7 bases, with 18 bases between them. The CDR3 is 13 residues long. CDR3 DNA sequence: TGTGCCAGTAGACCGGGGCCCTCCTCTGGCTACACCTTC. Translating gives CASRPGPSSGYTF.

The CDR3 region is CASSSSQLLSYEQYF. In nucleotides, the CDR3 is TGTGCCAGCAGCTCAAGTCAGTTATTATCCTACGAGCAGTACTTC. The chain employs TRBV3-1 (or the pseudogene TRBV3-2) and TRBJ2-7; D is undetermined. Germline V gene data show CDR1 as LGHDT and CDR2 as YNNKEL (reference sequence). This CDR3 is built from 15 residues. The V end was cut by 5 bases, the J end by 1 base, with 15 bases between.

The chain joins TRBV7-8 to TRBJ1-4; TRBD1 matches at 9 bases. Germline V gives CDR1 SGHVS, CDR2 FQNEAQ. V lost 5 bases, J lost 5 bases, and 3 bases stayed unmatched. The CDR3 totals 14 residues. The CDR3 sequence is CASSRGQGNEKLFF. The DNA for the CDR3 is TGTGCCAGCAGCAGGGGACAGGGCAATGAAAAACTGTTTTTT. Drawing the rest from reference TRBV7-8 and TRBJ1-4, the complete variable domain is GAGVSQSPRYKVAKRGQDVALRCDPISGHVSLFWYQQALGQGPEFLTYFQNEAQLDKSGLPSDRFFAERPEGSVSTLKIQRTQQEDSAVYLCASSRGQGNEKLFFGSGTQLSVL.

J is TRBJ2-1 and V is TRBV12-5; D remains ambiguous. Germline CDR1 is LGHNT and CDR2 is FRNRAP. There are 14 residues in the CDR3. Between the trimmed V and J ends, which lost 0 bases and 8 bases, there was a span of 11 bases. The DNA of the CDR3 is TGTGCTAGTGGTTTGGTACCCCCTACCGATGAGCAGTTCTTC. Translated, it gives CASGLVPPTDEQFF.

V usage is TRBV7-8 and J usage is TRBJ2-3; 7 bases match TRBD1. V shed 5 bases and J 15 bases; nucleotides not matched to a gene: 8. The CDR3 runs to 11 residues. Germline V gives CDR1 SGHVS, CDR2 FQNEAQ. CDR3 bases: TGTGCCAGCAGCCCGAGGGACAGCCCCTATTTT. This encodes CASSPRDSPYF.

The gene calls are TRBV7-9 and TRBJ2-3; 7 bases map to TRBD2. Germline V gene data show CDR1 as SEHNR and CDR2 as FQNEAQ (reference sequence). V lost 5 bases, J lost 3 bases, and 11 bases stayed unmatched. The CDR3 has 16 amino acids. The CDR3 DNA is TGTGCCAGCAGCCCCGGACTAGGCGGTGGGACAGATACGCAGTATTTT. Amino acids: CASSPGLGGGTDTQYF.

The chain couples TRBV19 to TRBJ1-1; 7 bases match TRBD1. The CDR3 is 15 amino acids. V trimming: 1 base; J trimming: 5 bases; junction bases outside the gene matches: 7. Germline assignment: CDR1 LNHDA and CDR2 SQIVND (reference sequence). CDR3 DNA sequence: TGTGCCAGTAGTATAGTCGCGGGACAGTCGACTGAAGCTTTCTTT. Amino acids: CASSIVAGQSTEAFF.

This clone has only a few counts. The chain's CDR3 is CASSTPGQPYGYTF. In DNA, the CDR3 is TGTGCCAGCAGTACCCCAGGACAGCCCTATGGCTACACCTTC. The V gene is TRBV25-1, the J gene TRBJ1-2; D might be TRBD1 (6 bases). V shed 5 bases and J shed 4 bases, with 14 bases lying between them. Germline assignment: CDR1 MGHDK and CDR2 SYGVNS. The CDR3 consists of 14 residues.

The V and J genes are TRBV10-3 and TRBJ1-1; 9 nucleotides align to TRBD1. The CDR3 runs to 14 residues. CDR1 is ENHRY, CDR2 SYGVKD, per germline. J lost 6 bases, V lost 6 bases, and 8 bases had no gene match. CDR3 bases: TGTGCCATCAGAACAGGGGGCGCGAATGCTGAAGCTTTCTTT. Amino acid sequence: CAIRTGGANAEAFF.

This clone was detected a few times. The same CDR3 can be traced to other DNA sequences in this sample. This chain uses TRBV18 with TRBJ1-1; D remains unclear. V lost 1 base to trimming and J lost 8 bases, with 8 bases between them. Germline values: CDR1 KGHSH, CDR2 LQKENI. The CDR3 totals 12 residues. CDR3 sequence reads: CASSPRGPEAFF. The CDR3 nucleotides read TGTGCCAGCTCACCACGGGGTCCCGAAGCTTTCTTT.

The chain has TRBV27 and TRBJ1-2, with 7 bases that match TRBD1. V shed 5 bases and J 9 bases; nucleotides not matched to a gene: 15. Germline V gives CDR1 MNHEY, CDR2 SMNVEV (reference sequence). The CDR3 spans 15 residues. CDR3 region: CASSLQGTPGRSYTF. The CDR3 bases are TGTGCCAGCAGTCTACAGGGGACCCCCGGTAGGAGCTACACCTTC.

Worth noting for this clone: The junction departs from germline at one end; a sequencing error may be responsible. This chain links TRBV30 with TRBJ1-3; 9 bases match TRBD1. CDR1 is GTSNPN, CDR2 SVGIG, per germline (reference sequence). The CDR3 spans 12 residues. CDR3 DNA: TGTGCCTGGAGTGTAGGACAGGGGCTTGGGAATTTT. It is translated as CAWSVGQGLGNF.

This clone has only one observation. The chain joins TRBV19 to TRBJ1-5, with 9 bases identical to TRBD1. Germline assignment: CDR1 LNHDA and CDR2 SQIVND (reference sequence). Losses at the gene ends were 3 bases for V and 3 bases for J; bases not matched to a gene: 3. There are 15 residues in the CDR3. The CDR3 spells CASSIGTGTNQPQHF. CDR3 nucleotides: TGTGCCAGTAGTATTGGGACAGGGACCAATCAGCCCCAGCATTTT.

The chain couples TRBV14 to TRBJ1-2, with a tentative D call TRBD1 (6 bases). This CDR3 spans 15 amino acids. Per germline, CDR1 SGHDN and CDR2 FVKESK. V was trimmed by 4 bases and J by 4 bases, leaving 16 bases between them. CDR3 residues: CASSRRTMTGYGYTF. The CDR3 DNA follows: TGTGCCAGCAGCCGTCGAACCATGACAGGCTATGGCTACACCTTC.

This rearrangement joins TRBV10-1 to TRBJ2-5; D not resolved. Germline V gene data show CDR1 as WNHNN and CDR2 as SYGVQD (reference sequence). The germline V and J ends were trimmed by 2 bases and 9 bases, with 10 bases remaining between them. The CDR3 covers 12 residues. The CDR3 reads CASSEPGKSQYF. The CDR3 region has the DNA TGCGCCAGCAGTGAGCCAGGAAAGTCCCAGTACTTC.

The V call is TRBV10-1, the J call TRBJ2-7; 13 bases are a match to TRBD2. The V and J ends lost 5 bases and 4 bases, in that order; junction bases with no gene match: 5. Germline CDR1 and CDR2: WNHNN and SYGVQD (reference sequence). The CDR3 consists of 15 residues. The CDR3 bases are TGCGCCAGCAGTCCCGGGACTAGCGGGACTTACGAGCAGTACTTC. This codes for CASSPGTSGTYEQYF.